This T cell receptor (beta chain) originates from a study of cytotoxic CD8 clonotypes in ibrutinib-treated CLL. Assay used: immunoSEQ multiplex PCR; TCRdb lists only in-frame clones, some missing. The sample yields some 26,000 clones, roughly 85% seen once. CDR3 length: 14 residues. The germline V gene has CDR1 SGHRS and CDR2 YFSETQ. Trimming left V 0 bases short and J 5 bases short, with 6 bases between. This receptor was obtained from a human donor with chronic lymphocytic leukemia. The chain combines TRBV5-1 with TRBJ1-6; no clear D gene. Sample: PBMCs, taken after 24 months of ibrutinib treatment. DNA for the CDR3: TGCGCCAGCAGCTTGGGACAAAATAATTCACCCCTCCACTTT. Its translation is CASSLGQNNSPLHF. Full variable domain (missing parts from reference TRBV5-1 and TRBJ1-6): KAGVTQTPRYLIKTRGQQVTLSCSPISGHRSVSWYQQTPGQGLQFLFEYFSETQRNKGNFPGRFSGRQFSNSRSEMNVSTLELGDSALYLCASSLGQNNSPLHFGNGTRLTVT.